This T cell receptor beta chain was obtained from a study of early T cells in non-severe SARS-CoV-2 infection. The overall study: Sequencing of bulk RNA from unsorted whole blood was done, without chain pairing.

The CDR3 contains 14 residues. V lost 1 base, J lost 0 bases, and 6 bases lay in between. The V gene's germline CDR1 is SGHKS and CDR2 YYEKEE (reference sequence). TCRdb used MiXCR to reprocess the 5' RACE reads, holding one entry per CDR3 protein. The sample has around 70,000 distinct CDR3 sequences, roughly 12% seen once; the top ten hold approximately 4.9%. This clonotype was seen only a few times. This chain connects TRBV5-5 to TRBJ2-3; D is undetermined. The TCR comes from an adult who was a healthcare worker with PCR-confirmed SARS-CoV-2 infection or an uninfected control (not recorded which). The sample comprised whole blood. DNA of the CDR3: TGTGCCAGCAGCTTGTTAAGTAGCACAGATACGCAGTATTTT. It is translated as CASSLLSSTDTQYF.